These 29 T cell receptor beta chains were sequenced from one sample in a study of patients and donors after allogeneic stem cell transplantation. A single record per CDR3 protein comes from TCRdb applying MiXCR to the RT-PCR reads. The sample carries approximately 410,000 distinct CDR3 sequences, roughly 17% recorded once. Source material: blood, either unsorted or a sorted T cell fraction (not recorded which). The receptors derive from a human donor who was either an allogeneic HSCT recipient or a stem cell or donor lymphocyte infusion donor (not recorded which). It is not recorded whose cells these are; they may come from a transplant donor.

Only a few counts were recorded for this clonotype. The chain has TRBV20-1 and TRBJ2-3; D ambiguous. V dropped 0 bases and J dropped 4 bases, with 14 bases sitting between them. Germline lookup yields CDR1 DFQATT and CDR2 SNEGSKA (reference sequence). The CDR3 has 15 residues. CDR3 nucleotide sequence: TGCAGTGCTAGAGATTCCTCGAATGGCGCAGATACGCAGTATTTT. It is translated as CSARDSSNGADTQYF.

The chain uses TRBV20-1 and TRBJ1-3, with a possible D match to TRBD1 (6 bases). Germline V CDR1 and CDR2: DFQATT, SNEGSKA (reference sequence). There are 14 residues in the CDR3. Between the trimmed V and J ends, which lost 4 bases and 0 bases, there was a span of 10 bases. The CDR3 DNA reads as TGCAGTGCTACCTTGGACAGCTCTGGAAACACCATATATTTT. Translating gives CSATLDSSGNTIYF.

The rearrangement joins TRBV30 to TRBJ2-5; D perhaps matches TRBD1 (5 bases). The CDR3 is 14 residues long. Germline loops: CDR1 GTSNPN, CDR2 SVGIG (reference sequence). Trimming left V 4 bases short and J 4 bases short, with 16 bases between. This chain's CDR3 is CAWTRGWGGETQYF. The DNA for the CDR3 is TGTGCCTGGACTAGGGGATGGGGTGGAGAGACCCAGTACTTC. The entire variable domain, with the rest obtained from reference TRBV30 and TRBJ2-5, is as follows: SQTIHQWPATLVQPVGSPLSLECTVEGTSNPNLYWYRQAAGRGLQLLFYSVGIGQISSEVPQNLSASRPQDRQFILSSKKLLLSDSGFYLCAWTRGWGGETQYFGPGTRLLVL.

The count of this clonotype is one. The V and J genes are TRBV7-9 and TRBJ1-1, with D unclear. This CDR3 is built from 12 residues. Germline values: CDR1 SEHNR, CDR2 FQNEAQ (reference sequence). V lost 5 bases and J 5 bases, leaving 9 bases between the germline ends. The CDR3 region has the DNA TGTGCCAGCAGCCGATTTAGTACTGAAGCTTTCTTT. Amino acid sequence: CASSRFSTEAFF.

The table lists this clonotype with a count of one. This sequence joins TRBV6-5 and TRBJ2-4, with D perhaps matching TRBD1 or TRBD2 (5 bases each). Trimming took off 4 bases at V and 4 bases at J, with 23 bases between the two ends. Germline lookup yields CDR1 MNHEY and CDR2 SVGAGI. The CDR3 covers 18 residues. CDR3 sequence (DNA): TGTGCCAGCAGTTCCATCAAGGGACCTACTAATCCAAAAAACATTCAGTACTTC. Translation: CASSSIKGPTNPKNIQYF.

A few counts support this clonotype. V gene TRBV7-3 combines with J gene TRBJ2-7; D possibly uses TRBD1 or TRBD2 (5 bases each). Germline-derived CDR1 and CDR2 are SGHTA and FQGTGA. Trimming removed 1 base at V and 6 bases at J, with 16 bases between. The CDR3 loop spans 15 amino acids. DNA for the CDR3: TGTGCCAGCAGCTTAAGAGGCGACCGGGGCGGCGAGCAGTACTTC. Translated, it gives CASSLRGDRGGEQYF.

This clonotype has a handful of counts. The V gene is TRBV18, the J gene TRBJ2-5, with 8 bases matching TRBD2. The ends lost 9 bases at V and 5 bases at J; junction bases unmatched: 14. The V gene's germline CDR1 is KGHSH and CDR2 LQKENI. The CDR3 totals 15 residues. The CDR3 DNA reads TGTGCCAGTTATTCGAGCGGGGGAAGGAGGGAGACCCAGTACTTC. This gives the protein CASYSSGGRRETQYF.

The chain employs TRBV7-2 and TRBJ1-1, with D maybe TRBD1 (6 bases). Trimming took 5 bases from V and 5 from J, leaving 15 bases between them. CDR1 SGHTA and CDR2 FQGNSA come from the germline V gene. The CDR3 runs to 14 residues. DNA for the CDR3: TGTGCCAGCAGCGTTCAACAGGGAGATACTGAAGCTTTCTTT. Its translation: CASSVQQGDTEAFF.

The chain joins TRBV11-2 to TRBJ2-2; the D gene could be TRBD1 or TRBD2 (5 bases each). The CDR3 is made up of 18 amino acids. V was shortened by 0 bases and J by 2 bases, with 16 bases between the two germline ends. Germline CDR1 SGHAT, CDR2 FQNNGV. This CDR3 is CASSLDSQGGLNTGELFF. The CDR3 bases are TGTGCCAGCAGCTTAGATAGCCAGGGTGGACTCAACACCGGGGAGCTGTTTTTT.

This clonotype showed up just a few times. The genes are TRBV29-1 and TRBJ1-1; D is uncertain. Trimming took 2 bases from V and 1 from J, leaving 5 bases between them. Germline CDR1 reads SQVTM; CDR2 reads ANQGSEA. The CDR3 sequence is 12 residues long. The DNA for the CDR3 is TGCAGCGTTGAACACGAGAACACTGAAGCTTTCTTT. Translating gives CSVEHENTEAFF.

The CDR3 DNA reads as TGTGCCAGTAGAACAACAGGGGCCGGGGAGCTGTTTTTT. As protein: CASRTTGAGELFF. The V and J genes are TRBV19 and TRBJ2-2, with TRBD1 identical over 7 bases. This CDR3 has 13 amino acids. The ends lost 6 bases at V and 6 bases at J; junction bases unmatched: 4. CDR1 LNHDA and CDR2 SQIVND come from the germline V gene (reference sequence). Combining the CDR3 with reference TRBV19 and TRBJ2-2 gives the whole variable domain DGGITQSPKYLFRKEGQNVTLSCEQNLNHDAMYWYRQDPGQGLRLIYYSQIVNDFQKGDIAEGYSVSREKKESFPLTVTSAQKNPTAFYLCASRTTGAGELFFGEGSRLTVL.

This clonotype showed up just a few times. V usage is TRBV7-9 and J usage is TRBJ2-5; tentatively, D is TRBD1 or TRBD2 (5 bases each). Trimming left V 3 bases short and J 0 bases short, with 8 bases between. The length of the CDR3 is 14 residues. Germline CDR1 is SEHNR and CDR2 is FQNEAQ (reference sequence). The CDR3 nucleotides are TGTGCCAGCAGCTTTTGGGGACACCAAGAGACCCAGTACTTC. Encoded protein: CASSFWGHQETQYF.

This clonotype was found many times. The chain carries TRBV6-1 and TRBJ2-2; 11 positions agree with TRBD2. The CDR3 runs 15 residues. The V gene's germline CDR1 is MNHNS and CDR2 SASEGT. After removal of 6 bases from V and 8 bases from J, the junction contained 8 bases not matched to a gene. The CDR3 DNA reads TGTGCCAGCAGATTAGCGGGGGGGCTTTCTGGGGAGCTGTTTTTT. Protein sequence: CASRLAGGLSGELFF.

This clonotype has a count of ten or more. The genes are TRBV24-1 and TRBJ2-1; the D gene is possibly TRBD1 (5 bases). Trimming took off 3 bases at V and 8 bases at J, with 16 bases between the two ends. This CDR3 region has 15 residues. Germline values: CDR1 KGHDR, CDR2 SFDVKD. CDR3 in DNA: TGTGCCACCAGTGATCAAACCTCAGGGTACGATGAGCAGTTCTTC. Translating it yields CATSDQTSGYDEQFF.

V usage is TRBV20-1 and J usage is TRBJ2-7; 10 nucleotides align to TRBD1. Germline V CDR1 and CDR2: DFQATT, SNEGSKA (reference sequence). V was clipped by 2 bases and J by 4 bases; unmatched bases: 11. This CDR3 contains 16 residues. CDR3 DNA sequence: TGCAGTGCTAGAAGGACAGGGGGTAGATCAGCGTACGAGCAGTACTTC. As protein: CSARRTGGRSAYEQYF.

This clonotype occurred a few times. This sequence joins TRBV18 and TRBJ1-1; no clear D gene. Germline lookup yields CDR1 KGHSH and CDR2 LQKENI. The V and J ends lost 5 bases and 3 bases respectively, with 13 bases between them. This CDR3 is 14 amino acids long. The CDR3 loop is CASSNLRGDTEAFF. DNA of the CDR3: TGTGCCAGCTCAAATCTCCGGGGAGACACTGAAGCTTTCTTT.

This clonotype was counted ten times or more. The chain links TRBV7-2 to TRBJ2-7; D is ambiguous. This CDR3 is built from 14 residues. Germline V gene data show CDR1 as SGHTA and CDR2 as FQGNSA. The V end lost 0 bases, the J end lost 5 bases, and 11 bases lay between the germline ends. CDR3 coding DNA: TGTGCCAGCAGCTTAGCAGAGTCGGTCAACGAGCAGTACTTC. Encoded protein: CASSLAESVNEQYF.

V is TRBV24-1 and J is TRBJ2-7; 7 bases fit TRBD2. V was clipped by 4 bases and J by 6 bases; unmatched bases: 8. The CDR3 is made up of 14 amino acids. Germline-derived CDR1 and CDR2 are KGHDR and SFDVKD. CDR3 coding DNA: TGTGCCACCAGTGACCCCGGGGACTACCCCGAGCAGTACTTC. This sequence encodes CATSDPGDYPEQYF.

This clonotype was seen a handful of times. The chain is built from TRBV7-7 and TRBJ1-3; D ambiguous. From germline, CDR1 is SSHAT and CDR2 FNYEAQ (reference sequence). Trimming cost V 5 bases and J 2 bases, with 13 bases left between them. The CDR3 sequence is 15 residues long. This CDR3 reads CASSPSAAPGNTIYF. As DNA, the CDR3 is TGTGCCAGCAGCCCATCCGCGGCTCCTGGAAACACCATATATTTT.

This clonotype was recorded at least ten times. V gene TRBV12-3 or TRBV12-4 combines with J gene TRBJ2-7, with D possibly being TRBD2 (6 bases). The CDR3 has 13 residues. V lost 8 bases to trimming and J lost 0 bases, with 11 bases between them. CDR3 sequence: CASGGTSSYEQYF. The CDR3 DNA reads TGTGCCAGCGGTGGGACTTCCTCCTACGAGCAGTACTTC.

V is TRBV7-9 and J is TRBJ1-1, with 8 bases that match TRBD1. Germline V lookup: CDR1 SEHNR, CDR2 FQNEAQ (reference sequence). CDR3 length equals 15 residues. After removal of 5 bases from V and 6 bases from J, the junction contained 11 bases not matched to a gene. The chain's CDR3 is CASSPQGALYPEAFF. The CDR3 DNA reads TGTGCCAGCAGCCCGCAGGGGGCGCTTTATCCTGAAGCTTTCTTT.

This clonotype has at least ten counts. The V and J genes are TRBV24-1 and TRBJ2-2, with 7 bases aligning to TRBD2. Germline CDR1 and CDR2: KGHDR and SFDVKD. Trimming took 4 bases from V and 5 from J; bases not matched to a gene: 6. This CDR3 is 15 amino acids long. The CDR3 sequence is CATSEGGSFTGELFF. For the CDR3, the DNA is TGTGCCACCAGTGAAGGCGGGAGTTTTACCGGGGAGCTGTTTTTT.

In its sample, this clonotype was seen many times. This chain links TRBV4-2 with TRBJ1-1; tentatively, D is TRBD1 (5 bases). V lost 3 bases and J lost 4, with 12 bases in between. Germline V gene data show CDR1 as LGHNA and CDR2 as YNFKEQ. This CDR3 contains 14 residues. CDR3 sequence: CASSQRLGGTEAFF. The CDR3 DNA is TGTGCCAGCAGCCAGAGGTTGGGGGGCACTGAAGCTTTCTTT.

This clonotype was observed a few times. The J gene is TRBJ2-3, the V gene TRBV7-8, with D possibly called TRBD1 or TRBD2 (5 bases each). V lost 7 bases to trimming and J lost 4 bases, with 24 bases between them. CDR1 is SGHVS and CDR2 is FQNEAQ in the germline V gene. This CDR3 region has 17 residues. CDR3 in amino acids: CASTNIQWGRGADTQYF. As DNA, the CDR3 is TGTGCCAGCACCAACATCCAATGGGGCCGGGGCGCAGATACGCAGTATTTT.

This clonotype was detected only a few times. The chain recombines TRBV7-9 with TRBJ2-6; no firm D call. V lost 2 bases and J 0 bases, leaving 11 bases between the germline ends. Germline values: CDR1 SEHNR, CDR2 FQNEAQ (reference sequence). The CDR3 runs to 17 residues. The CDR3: CASSLHPKSSGANVLTF. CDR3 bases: TGTGCCAGCAGCTTACATCCCAAAAGCTCTGGGGCCAACGTCCTGACTTTC.

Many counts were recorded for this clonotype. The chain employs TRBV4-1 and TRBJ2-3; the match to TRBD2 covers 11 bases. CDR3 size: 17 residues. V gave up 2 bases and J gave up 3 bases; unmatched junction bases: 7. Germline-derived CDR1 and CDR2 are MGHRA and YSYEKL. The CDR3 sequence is CASSQHRTSGYTDTQYF. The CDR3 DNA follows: TGCGCCAGCAGCCAACATCGGACTAGCGGGTATACAGATACGCAGTATTTT.

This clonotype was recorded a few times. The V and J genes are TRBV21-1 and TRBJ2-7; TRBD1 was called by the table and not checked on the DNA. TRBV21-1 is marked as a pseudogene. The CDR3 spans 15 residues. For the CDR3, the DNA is TGTGCCAGCAGCATAACCCCCGGGACAACTTACGAGCAGTACTTC. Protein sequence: CASSITPGTTYEQYF.

The CDR3 DNA follows: TGTGCCAGCAGCCAAGACTCTGGCGGGACAGCATATGGCTACACCTTC. Its translation: CASSQDSGGTAYGYTF. The J gene is TRBJ1-2, the V gene TRBV4-2; 7 bases fit TRBD1. Germline CDR1 LGHNA, CDR2 YNFKEQ. CDR3 length: 16 amino acids. The junction had 9 bases not matched to a gene; V was cut back by 0 bases and J by 5 bases.

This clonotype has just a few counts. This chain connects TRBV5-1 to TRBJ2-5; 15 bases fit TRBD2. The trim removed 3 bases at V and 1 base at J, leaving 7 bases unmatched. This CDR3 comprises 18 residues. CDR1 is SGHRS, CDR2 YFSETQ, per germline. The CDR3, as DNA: TGCGCCAGCAGCTACGGACTAGCGGGGGGGCCGGGCCAAGAGACCCAGTACTTC. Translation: CASSYGLAGGPGQETQYF.